These 18 T cell receptor beta chains were sequenced from one sample in a study of technical replicates of blood from several donors. The repertoire was sequenced with immunoSEQ multiplex PCR; TCRdb's copy has only in-frame clones and lacks some. The sample yields about 83,000 clones, more than 90% seen once. Sequencing was done on a sample of T cells isolated from PBMCs. These TCRs come from a human donor in good health.

This sequence joins TRBV5-4 and TRBJ2-7, with 7 bases that match TRBD1. Germline assignment: CDR1 SGHNT and CDR2 YYREEE (reference sequence). The CDR3 covers 14 residues. J was trimmed by 0 bases and V by 4 bases; bases with no gene match: 4. As DNA, the CDR3 is TGTGCCAGCAGCCTCGGGACAGACTCCTACGAGCAGTACTTC. Translating gives CASSLGTDSYEQYF.

The V gene is TRBV30, the J gene TRBJ1-1; possibly TRBD1 for D (5 bases). CDR1 is GTSNPN, CDR2 SVGIG, per germline (reference sequence). V lost 0 bases and J 6 bases, leaving 20 bases between the germline ends. The CDR3 runs 16 residues. The chain's CDR3 is CAWSVLGGFGVAEAFF. DNA of the CDR3: TGTGCCTGGAGTGTACTGGGGGGGTTTGGAGTCGCTGAAGCTTTCTTT.

The genes are TRBV4-1 and TRBJ2-7, with D maybe TRBD2 (5 bases). With 4 bases removed from V and 1 base from J, the gap between germline ends came to 8 bases. Germline CDR1 MGHRA, CDR2 YSYEKL. The CDR3 covers 13 residues. Here the CDR3 DNA reads TGCGCCAGCAGCCCCCGGGATTCCTACGAGCAGTACTTC. Its translation: CASSPRDSYEQYF.

V is TRBV11-3 and J is TRBJ2-6; 7 nucleotides agree with TRBD1. V was pared by 3 bases and J by 0 bases, with 11 bases of the junction left unmatched. The CDR3 length is 19 residues. Per the germline V gene, CDR1 is SGHNT and CDR2 is YENEEA. This chain's CDR3 is CASSFPWGQSSSGANVLTF. The CDR3 DNA is TGTGCCAGCAGCTTCCCTTGGGGACAGTCAAGCTCTGGGGCCAACGTCCTGACTTTC.

This rearrangement joins TRBV6-1 to TRBJ1-2, with D maybe TRBD1 (5 bases). Trimming cost V 1 base and J 6 bases, with 9 bases left between them. CDR3 size: 13 residues. The germline gives CDR1 MNHNS, CDR2 SASEGT. Here the CDR3 DNA reads TGTGCCAGCAGTGAAGGTGTCAGGGATGGCTACACCTTC. Translating it yields CASSEGVRDGYTF.

The V and J genes are TRBV19 and TRBJ2-7, with a tentative D call TRBD2 (6 bases). CDR3 length equals 15 residues. Trimming left V 3 bases short and J 4 bases short, with 16 bases between. Germline loops: CDR1 LNHDA, CDR2 SQIVND (reference sequence). The CDR3: CASSIARGWPYEQYF. The DNA of the CDR3 is TGTGCCAGTAGTATCGCTCGGGGGTGGCCTTACGAGCAGTACTTC. The full variable domain, rest sourced from reference TRBV19 and TRBJ2-7, is DGGITQSPKYLFRKEGQNVTLSCEQNLNHDAMYWYRQDPGQGLRLIYYSQIVNDFQKGDIAEGYSVSREKKESFPLTVTSAQKNPTAFYLCASSIARGWPYEQYFGPGTRLTVT.

The rearrangement joins TRBV7-8 to TRBJ1-1, with D uncertain. The germline V gene has CDR1 SGHVS and CDR2 FQNEAQ. Trimming left V 6 bases short and J 2 bases short, with 22 bases between. CDR3 length: 17 amino acids. CDR3 bases: TGTGCCAGCAGTCACGCCGGTAGAGGGCAGCTAAACACTGAAGCTTTCTTT. Protein product: CASSHAGRGQLNTEAFF.

The J gene is TRBJ2-7, the V gene TRBV10-3, with TRBD1 matching over 9 bases. V shed 4 bases, J shed 2 bases, and the junction held 0 bases outside the gene matches. There are 13 residues in the CDR3. Germline CDR1 and CDR2: ENHRY and SYGVKD. The CDR3: CAISGQGAYEQYF. CDR3 nucleotide sequence: TGTGCCATCAGTGGACAGGGGGCCTACGAGCAGTACTTC.

The chain is built from TRBV10-3 and TRBJ1-2; weak D call: TRBD1 (5 bases). CDR1 is ENHRY, CDR2 SYGVKD, per germline. This CDR3 is built from 11 residues. V gave up 6 bases and J gave up 3 bases, with 5 bases separating them. The CDR3 DNA sequence: TGTGCCATCAGCAGGGACTATGGCTACACCTTC. Translating gives CAISRDYGYTF.

V is TRBV19 and J is TRBJ2-1; a weak D match, TRBD2 (5 bases). CDR1 and CDR2 (germline): LNHDA, SQIVND (reference sequence). This CDR3 contains 11 residues. V lost 10 bases and J 11 bases, leaving 15 bases between the germline ends. DNA of the CDR3: TGTGCCACCGTACAAACGGGAAAGCAGTTCTTC. It codes for CATVQTGKQFF.

The chain employs TRBV30 and TRBJ2-7; 7 bases fit TRBD1. J gave up 3 bases and V 3 bases, and 5 bases lay outside the gene matches. The CDR3 totals 13 residues. CDR1 is GTSNPN, CDR2 SVGIG, per germline (reference sequence). CDR3 residues: CAWSGTDSYEQYF. In nucleotides, the CDR3 is TGTGCCTGGAGCGGGACAGACAGCTACGAGCAGTACTTC.

The table lists this clone with a few counts. The V and J genes are TRBV5-6 and TRBJ1-6, with a tentative D call TRBD1 (5 bases). Germline lookup yields CDR1 SGHDT and CDR2 YYEEEE. CDR3 length equals 14 residues. Trimming cost V 4 bases and J 7 bases, with 12 bases left between them. The CDR3 spells CASSLGVSNSPLHF. CDR3 DNA sequence: TGTGCCAGCAGCCTAGGGGTCTCCAATTCACCCCTCCACTTT.

V gene TRBV9 combines with J gene TRBJ2-5; 14 nucleotides agree with TRBD2. Looked up from germline, CDR1 is SGDLS and CDR2 is YYNGEE. The CDR3 totals 19 residues. V was pared by 2 bases and J by 2 bases, with 11 bases of the junction left unmatched. This CDR3 reads CASSVQLGLAGGGQETQYF. CDR3 nucleotides: TGTGCCAGCAGCGTCCAACTAGGACTAGCGGGAGGTGGGCAAGAGACCCAGTACTTC. Using reference TRBV9 and TRBJ2-5 for the parts outside the CDR3, the full variable domain is DSGVTQTPKHLITATGQRVTLRCSPRSGDLSVYWYQQSLDQGLQFLIQYYNGEERAKGNILERFSAQQFPDLHSELNLSSLELGDSALYFCASSVQLGLAGGGQETQYFGPGTRLLVL.

A single count supports this clone. J is TRBJ2-7 and V is TRBV5-1; maybe TRBD1 (6 bases). The germline V gene encodes CDR1 SGHRS and CDR2 YFSETQ. V shed 2 bases and J shed 7 bases, with 19 bases lying between them. The CDR3 sequence is 15 residues long. CDR3 sequence (DNA): TGCGCCAGCAGCTTTTTTGGACAGCCTCCGGAAGAGCAGTACTTC. Translation gives CASSFFGQPPEEQYF.

This rearrangement joins TRBV5-1 to TRBJ1-1, with D possibly matching TRBD1 (6 bases). V lost 5 bases and J lost 2, with 13 bases in between. Germline CDR1 SGHRS, CDR2 YFSETQ. The CDR3 has 14 residues. CDR3 residues: CASRLRDTNTEAFF. CDR3 nucleotides: TGCGCCAGCAGGTTGCGGGACACCAACACTGAAGCTTTCTTT.

The chain couples TRBV28 to TRBJ1-2; 7 bases are a match to TRBD1. CDR1 and CDR2 from the germline V gene are MDHEN and SYDVKM. V was pared by 7 bases and J by 4 bases, with 24 bases of the junction left unmatched. The CDR3 is 19 residues long. The CDR3, as DNA: TGTGCCAGCACCATAGGTCTCGGGGACAGTTCCCACTTCGGCTATGGCTACACCTTC. The encoded protein is CASTIGLGDSSHFGYGYTF.

The chain couples TRBV11-1 to TRBJ1-1; the match to TRBD1 covers 9 bases. The CDR3 covers 17 residues. Looked up from germline, CDR1 is SGHAT and CDR2 is FQDESV (reference sequence). After removal of 5 bases from V and 0 bases from J, the junction contained 10 bases not matched to a gene. CDR3 sequence reads: CASSPVQGADMNTEAFF. CDR3 DNA sequence: TGTGCCAGCAGCCCGGTACAGGGGGCTGACATGAACACTGAAGCTTTCTTT. The full variable domain, completed using reference TRBV11-1 and TRBJ1-1, is EAEVAQSPRYKITEKSQAVAFWCDPISGHATLYWYRQILGQGPELLVQFQDESVVDDSQLPKDRFSAERLKGVDSTLKIQPAELGDSAMYLCASSPVQGADMNTEAFFGQGTRLTVV.

The V and J genes are TRBV27 and TRBJ1-2, with D possibly TRBD1 on 6 matching bases. The germline gives CDR1 MNHEY, CDR2 SMNVEV (reference sequence). Trimming cost V 2 bases and J 5 bases, with 15 bases left between them. This CDR3 comprises 15 residues. In DNA form, the CDR3 reads TGTGCCAGCAGTTTACAACCTTTGGACAGTTATGGCTACACCTTC. This encodes CASSLQPLDSYGYTF.